This TCR beta chain was identified in a study of T cell responses to AZD1222 COVID-19 vaccine. Study outcomes and limitations: Donors in the cohort were predominantly white British and more often female, and clonal diversity was possibly underestimated. It was only a handful of AZD1222 recipients who were seropositive at baseline. After the peak T cell response, and only then, were repertoires sampled.

TCRdb's table, derived via immunoSEQ multiplex PCR, lists solely in-frame clones and lacks some. The profile shows some 74,000 clones, roughly 90% of them singletons. About this clone itself: Its cognate antigen is unknown.

This CDR3 contains 15 residues. CDR1 SGDLS and CDR2 YYNGEE come from the germline V gene. Between the trimmed V and J ends, which lost 4 bases and 4 bases, there was a span of 15 bases. The rearrangement uses TRBV9 and TRBJ1-3; unclear D gene. The input for sequencing was peripheral blood, taken 28 days after the second AZD1222 dose. This clonotype was obtained from an adult who received the AZD1222 COVID-19 vaccine. The CDR3 nucleotides are TGTGCCAGCAGCACGACACCCTCGTGGGGAAACACCATATATTTT. Its translation: CASSTTPSWGNTIYF.